A single T cell receptor (beta chain) is shown here with its context. The antigen is not known. The sample is drawn from a study of STAT5B mutations in CD4+ large granular lymphocyte leukemia. As for the study in general: The CDR3 'QG' motif was associated with a particular HLA allele among healthy donors. Study-wide results and caveats: The CD4+ versus CD8+ T-LGLL clonality difference may reflect limited sample size.

Repertoires were generated with immunoSEQ multiplex PCR, while TCRdb's copy carries only in-frame clones and drops some. The table shows roughly 34,000 clones, with 76% occurring only once. Buffy coats from healthy blood donors served as controls. The specimen sequenced was CD4+ T cells from blood buffy coats. The clonotype comes from a human donor in good health.

Here the CDR3 reads CASSLGGTGDSPLHF. CDR3 nucleotide sequence: TGCGCCAGCAGCTTGGGAGGGACAGGGGATTCACCCCTCCACTTT. The rearrangement uses TRBV5-1 and TRBJ1-6, with 10 bases matching TRBD1. Trimming cost V 0 bases and J 8 bases; bases outside gene matches: 2. This CDR3 region has 15 residues. The germline V gene has CDR1 SGHRS and CDR2 YFSETQ.